This section outlines one T cell receptor beta chain sequence together with its context. The data are from a study of human T cells and chemical hapten exposure. The CDR3 consists of 15 residues. V was clipped by 1 base and J by 3 bases; unmatched bases: 7. Germline V gene data show CDR1 as DFQATT and CDR2 as SNEGSKA (reference sequence). One entry per CDR3 protein results from TCRdb running MiXCR on the RACE reads. The table lists 340,000 or so distinct CDR3 sequences, approximately 6.3% of them singletons, with 7.5% to 9% in the top ten. Time point denoted: patch test 1, 2 weeks after DPC sensitization. Treatment described: therapeutic diphenylcyclopropenone sensitization with weekly scalp DPC.

The specimen was whole blood, collected in connection with sensitization to the hapten diphenylcyclopropenone (DPC). The chain carries TRBV20-1 and TRBJ2-7; TRBD2 matches 9 bases. The sequence was obtained from a woman aged 18-29 years with alopecia areata. Some clones in this sample may be carry-over from other donors' samples. CDR3 amino acids: CSARASAGGHYEQYF. For the CDR3, the DNA is TGCAGTGCTAGAGCCTCGGCGGGGGGGCACTACGAGCAGTACTTC.